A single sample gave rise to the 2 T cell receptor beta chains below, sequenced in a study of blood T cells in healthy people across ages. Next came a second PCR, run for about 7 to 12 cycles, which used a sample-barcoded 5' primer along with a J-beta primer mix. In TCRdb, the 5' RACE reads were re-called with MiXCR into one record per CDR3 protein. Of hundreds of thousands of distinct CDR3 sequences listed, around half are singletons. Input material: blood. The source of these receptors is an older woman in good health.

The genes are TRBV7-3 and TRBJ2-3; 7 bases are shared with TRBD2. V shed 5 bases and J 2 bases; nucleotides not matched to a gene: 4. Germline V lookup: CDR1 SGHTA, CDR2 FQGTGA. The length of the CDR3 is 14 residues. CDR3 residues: CASSPSGDTDTQYF. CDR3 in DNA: TGTGCCAGCAGCCCTAGCGGAGACACAGATACGCAGTATTTT.

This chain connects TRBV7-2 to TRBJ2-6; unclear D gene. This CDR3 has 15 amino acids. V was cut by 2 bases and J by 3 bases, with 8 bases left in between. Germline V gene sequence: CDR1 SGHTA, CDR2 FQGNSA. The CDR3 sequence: CASSLKCLGANVLTF. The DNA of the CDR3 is TGTGCCAGCAGCTTAAAGTGTCTTGGGGCCAACGTCCTGACTTTC.